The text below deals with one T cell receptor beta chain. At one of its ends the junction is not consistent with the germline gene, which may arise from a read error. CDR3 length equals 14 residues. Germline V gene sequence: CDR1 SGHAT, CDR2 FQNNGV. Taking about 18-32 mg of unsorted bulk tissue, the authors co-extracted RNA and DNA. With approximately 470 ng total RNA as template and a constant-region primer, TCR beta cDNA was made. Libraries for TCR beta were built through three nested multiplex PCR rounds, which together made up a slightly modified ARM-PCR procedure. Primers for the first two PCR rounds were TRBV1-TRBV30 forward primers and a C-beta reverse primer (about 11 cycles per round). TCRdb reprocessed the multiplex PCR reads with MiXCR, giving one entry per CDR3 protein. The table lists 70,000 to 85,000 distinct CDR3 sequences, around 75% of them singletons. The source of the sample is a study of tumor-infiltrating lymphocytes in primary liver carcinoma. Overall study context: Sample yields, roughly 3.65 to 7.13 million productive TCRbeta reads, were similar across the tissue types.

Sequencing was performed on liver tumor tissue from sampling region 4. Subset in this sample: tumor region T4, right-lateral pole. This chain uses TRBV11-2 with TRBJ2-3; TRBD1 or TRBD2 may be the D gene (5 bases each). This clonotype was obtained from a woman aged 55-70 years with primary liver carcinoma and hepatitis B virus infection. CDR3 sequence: CVSSLGTSTDMHYF. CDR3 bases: TGTGTCAGCAGCTTAGGGACCAGCACAGATATGCACTATTTT.